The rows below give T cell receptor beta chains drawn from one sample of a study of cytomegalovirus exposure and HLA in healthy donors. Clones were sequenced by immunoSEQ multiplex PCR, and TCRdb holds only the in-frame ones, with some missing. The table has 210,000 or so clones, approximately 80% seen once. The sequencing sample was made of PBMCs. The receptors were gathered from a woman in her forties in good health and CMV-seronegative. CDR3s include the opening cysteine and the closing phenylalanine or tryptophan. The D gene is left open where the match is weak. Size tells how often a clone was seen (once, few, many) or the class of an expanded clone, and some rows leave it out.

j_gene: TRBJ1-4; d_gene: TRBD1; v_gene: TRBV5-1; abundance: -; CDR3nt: TGCGCCAGCAGCCCTCAATTTACAGGGGGCAATGAAAAACTGTTTTTT; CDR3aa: CASSPQFTGGNEKLFF
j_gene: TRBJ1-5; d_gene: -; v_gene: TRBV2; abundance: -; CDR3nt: TGTGCCAGCAGTGTTTATAGAGTGCAGCCCCAGCATTTT; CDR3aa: CASSVYRVQPQHF
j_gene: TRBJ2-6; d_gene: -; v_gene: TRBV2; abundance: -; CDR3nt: TGTGCCAGCAGTCTACAGGACACTGGGGCCAACGTCCTGACTTTC; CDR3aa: CASSLQDTGANVLTF
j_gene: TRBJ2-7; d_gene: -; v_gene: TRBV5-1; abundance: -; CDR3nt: TGCGCCAGCAGCTTGTTCAGCGAGCAGTACTTC; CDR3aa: CASSLFSEQYF
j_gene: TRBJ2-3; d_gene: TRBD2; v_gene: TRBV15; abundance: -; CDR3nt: TGTGCCACCAGCAGAGGACCGACTAGCGGGGGGACCACAGATACGCAGTATTTT; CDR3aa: CATSRGPTSGGTTDTQYF
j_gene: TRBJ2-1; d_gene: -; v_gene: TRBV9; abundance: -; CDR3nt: TGTGCCAGCAGCGTAGAAATCGGTCGGGGGATCTTC; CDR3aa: CASSVEIGRGIF
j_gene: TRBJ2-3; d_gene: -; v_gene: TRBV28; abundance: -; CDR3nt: TGTGCCAGCAGTTGGTCCTCAGCGGGTGCAACAGATACGCAGTATTTT; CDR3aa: CASSWSSAGATDTQYF
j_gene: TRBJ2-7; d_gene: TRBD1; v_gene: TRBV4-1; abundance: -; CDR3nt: TGCGCCAGCAGCCCGTCGGGACAGGGGTCCTACGAGCAGTACTTC; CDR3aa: CASSPSGQGSYEQYF
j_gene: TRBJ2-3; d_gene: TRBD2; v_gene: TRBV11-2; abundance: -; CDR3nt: TGTGCCAGCAGCTTTTCACTAGCGGGGAGCACAGATACGCAGTATTTT; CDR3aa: CASSFSLAGSTDTQYF
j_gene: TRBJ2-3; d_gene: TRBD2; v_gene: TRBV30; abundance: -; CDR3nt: TGTGCCTGGAGACCCGGGGGGGCCGATACGCAGTATTTT; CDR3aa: CAWRPGGADTQYF
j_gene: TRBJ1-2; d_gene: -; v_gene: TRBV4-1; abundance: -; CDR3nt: TGCGCCAGCAGCCAAGATAGGGGAATTGGTGGCTACACCTTC; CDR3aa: CASSQDRGIGGYTF
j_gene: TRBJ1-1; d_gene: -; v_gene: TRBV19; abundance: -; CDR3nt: TGTGCCAGTAGTCTCAGGGGATTGAACACTGAAGCTTTCTTT; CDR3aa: CASSLRGLNTEAFF
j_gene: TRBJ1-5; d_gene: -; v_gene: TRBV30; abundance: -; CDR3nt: TGTGCCTGGGGGGAGGGAGCTAGCAATCAGCCCCAGCATTTT; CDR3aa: CAWGEGASNQPQHF
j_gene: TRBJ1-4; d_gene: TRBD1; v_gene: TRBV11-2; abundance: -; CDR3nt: TGTGCCAGCAGCTTAGTACAGGGGAACTCTAATGAAAAACTGTTTTTT; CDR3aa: CASSLVQGNSNEKLFF
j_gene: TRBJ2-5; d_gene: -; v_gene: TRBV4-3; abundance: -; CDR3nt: TGCGCCAGCAGCCAAGAAAACGGGGTCGCGACCCAGTACTTC; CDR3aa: CASSQENGVATQYF
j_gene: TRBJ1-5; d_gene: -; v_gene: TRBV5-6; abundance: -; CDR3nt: TGTGCCAGCAGCTTGGCCCTAAATCAGCCCCAGCATTTT; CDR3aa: CASSLALNQPQHF
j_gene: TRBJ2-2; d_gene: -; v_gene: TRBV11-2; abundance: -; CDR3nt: TGTGCCAGCAGCTTATCTCGCACCGGGGAGCTGTTTTTT; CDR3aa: CASSLSRTGELFF
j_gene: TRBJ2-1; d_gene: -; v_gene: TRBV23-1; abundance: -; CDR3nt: TGCGCCAGCAGTCACTACAGGGATGAGCAGTTCTTC; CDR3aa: CASSHYRDEQFF
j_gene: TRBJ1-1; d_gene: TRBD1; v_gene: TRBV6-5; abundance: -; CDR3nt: TGTGCCAGCAGGATCGGACAGGGCCGCACTGAAGCTTTCTTT; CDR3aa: CASRIGQGRTEAFF
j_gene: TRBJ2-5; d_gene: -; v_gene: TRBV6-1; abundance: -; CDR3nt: TGTGCCAGCAGTTTAGACAGGCCTCAAGAGACCCAGTACTTC; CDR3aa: CASSLDRPQETQYF
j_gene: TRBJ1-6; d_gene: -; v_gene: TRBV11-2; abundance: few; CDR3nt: TGTGCCAGCAGAACCGGGGGGACCTCTAATTCACCCCTCCACTTT; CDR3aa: CASRTGGTSNSPLHF
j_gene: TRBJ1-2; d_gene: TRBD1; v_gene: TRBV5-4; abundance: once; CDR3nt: TGTGCCAGCAGCTTGGATTCAGGGGGCTGGAGCGGCTACACCTTC; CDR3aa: CASSLDSGGWSGYTF
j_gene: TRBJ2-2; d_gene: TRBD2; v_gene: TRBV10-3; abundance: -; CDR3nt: TGTGCCATGAGCGGGGGGGCTAACGGGGAGCTGTTTTTT; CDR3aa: CAMSGGANGELFF
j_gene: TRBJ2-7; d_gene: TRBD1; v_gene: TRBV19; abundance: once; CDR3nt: TGTGCCAGTAGTATGAATCAGGGGGAAAGCGAGCAGTACTTC; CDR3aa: CASSMNQGESEQYF